The 11 T cell receptor beta chains given below trace back to one sample, sequenced in a study of T cell responses to AZD1222 COVID-19 vaccine. Method: immunoSEQ multiplex PCR; TCRdb's copy keeps in-frame clones and lacks some. Counted here are 90,000 to 150,000 clones, approximately 89% occurring once; the ten biggest clones make up approximately 5%. The specimen comprised peripheral blood, sampled on day 0 of AZD1222 vaccination. These receptors all come from an adult in good health.

The CDR3 nucleotides read TGTGCCACCAGTGACCCCGGGACGGGGAATGAGCAGTTCTTC. Translating it yields CATSDPGTGNEQFF. The chain is built from TRBV24-1 and TRBJ2-1, with D perhaps TRBD1 or TRBD2 (5 bases each). Trimming left V 4 bases short and J 7 bases short, with 13 bases between. Looked up from germline, CDR1 is KGHDR and CDR2 is SFDVKD. The CDR3 is 14 amino acids.

V is TRBV10-3 and J is TRBJ2-3; 10 bases map to TRBD1. The CDR3 loop spans 14 amino acids. Germline V gives CDR1 ENHRY, CDR2 SYGVKD. The V segment lost 6 bases and the J segment 6 bases; nucleotides outside the gene matches: 6. The CDR3 coding sequence is TGTGCCATCAGACCGACAGGGGGCGAGGATACGCAGTATTTT. It codes for CAIRPTGGEDTQYF.

The chain is built from TRBV7-8 and TRBJ1-5; D possibly corresponds to TRBD1 (6 bases). The V and J ends lost 4 bases and 5 bases respectively, with 18 bases between them. CDR3 length equals 16 residues. The germline V gene has CDR1 SGHVS and CDR2 FQNEAQ. Here the CDR3 reads CASSSRPGTTYQPQHF. In nucleotides, the CDR3 is TGTGCCAGCAGCTCAAGACCCGGGACAACATATCAGCCCCAGCATTTT. The complete variable domain, with remaining parts taken from reference TRBV7-8 and TRBJ1-5, reads GAGVSQSPRYKVAKRGQDVALRCDPISGHVSLFWYQQALGQGPEFLTYFQNEAQLDKSGLPSDRFFAERPEGSVSTLKIQRTQQEDSAVYLCASSSRPGTTYQPQHFGDGTRLSIL.

The CDR3, as DNA: TGTGCCAGCAATGGAGGTGGTTGGGAACTACGCACAGATACGCAGTATTTT. Encoded protein: CASNGGGWELRTDTQYF. The chain carries TRBV11-2 and TRBJ2-3, with D possibly being TRBD2 (5 bases). CDR1 and CDR2 (germline): SGHAT, FQNNGV. V gave up 7 bases and J gave up 1 base, with 21 bases separating them. The CDR3 loop spans 17 amino acids.

The rearrangement uses TRBV4-1 and TRBJ2-2; D could derive from TRBD1 or TRBD2 (6 bases each). The CDR3 totals 15 residues. Germline V gene lookup returns CDR1 MGHRA and CDR2 YSYEKL. Trimming cost V 1 base and J 3 bases, with 9 bases left between them. This CDR3 is CASSQVRGDTGELFF. CDR3 nucleotide sequence: TGCGCCAGCAGCCAAGTAAGGGGGGACACCGGGGAGCTGTTTTTT.

The chain carries TRBV3-1 (or the pseudogene TRBV3-2) and TRBJ2-1; TRBD2 might be the D (6 bases). The CDR3 length is 11 residues. Germline V gene data show CDR1 as LGHDT and CDR2 as YNNKEL (reference sequence). The V end was cut by 3 bases, the J end by 13 bases, with 10 bases between. For the CDR3, the DNA is TGTGCCAGCAGCCAGGGCGGACTACAGTTCTTC. It codes for CASSQGGLQFF.

This chain joins TRBV5-1 and TRBJ2-7; no definite D call. CDR1 is SGHRS, CDR2 YFSETQ, per germline. The CDR3 spans 13 residues. V lost 3 bases to trimming and J lost 6 bases, with 13 bases between them. CDR3 loop: CASSSLLGSEQYF. The CDR3 region has the DNA TGCGCCAGCAGCTCACTTCTTGGGTCCGAGCAGTACTTC. Looking up the rest from reference TRBV5-1 and TRBJ2-7 gives the full variable domain: KAGVTQTPRYLIKTRGQQVTLSCSPISGHRSVSWYQQTPGQGLQFLFEYFSETQRNKGNFPGRFSGRQFSNSRSEMNVSTLELGDSALYLCASSSLLGSEQYFGPGTRLTVT.

The genes are TRBV15 and TRBJ1-5; tentatively, D is TRBD1 (6 bases). The CDR3 spans 15 residues. Germline-derived CDR1 and CDR2 are LNHNV and YYDKDF (reference sequence). The ends were cut back, 3 bases at V and 3 bases at J, with 12 bases in the middle. The CDR3 loop is CATSSVQGYNQPQHF. The CDR3 DNA is TGTGCCACCAGCAGCGTACAGGGTTACAATCAGCCCCAGCATTTT.

The chain employs TRBV18 and TRBJ1-6, with 7 bases that match TRBD1. V lost 3 bases and J lost 6; bases outside the gene matches: 8. The CDR3 sequence is 16 residues long. Germline assignment: CDR1 KGHSH and CDR2 LQKENI. The CDR3, as DNA: TGTGCCAGCTCACCCGTGGGGGGACAGACTAATTCACCCCTCCACTTT. Its protein product is CASSPVGGQTNSPLHF.

The sample holds one count of this clone. The chain is built from TRBV18 and TRBJ1-4; 7 positions match TRBD1. CDR3 length equals 16 residues. CDR1 KGHSH and CDR2 LQKENI come from the germline V gene. With V trimmed by 3 bases and J by 0 bases, 4 bases remained unmatched. The DNA for the CDR3 is TGTGCCAGCTCACCCGGACAGGAAGCAACTAATGAAAAACTGTTTTTT. The encoded protein is CASSPGQEATNEKLFF.

The chain employs TRBV6-5 and TRBJ1-5; D remains ambiguous. The ends were cut back, 2 bases at V and 4 bases at J, with 6 bases in the middle. This CDR3 is 13 amino acids long. Looked up from germline, CDR1 is MNHEY and CDR2 is SVGAGI. CDR3 DNA sequence: TGTGCCAGCAGTTACAATTCAAATCAGCCCCAGCATTTT. Its translation is CASSYNSNQPQHF.